One and the same sample provided the 14 T cell receptor beta chains below, sequenced in a study of blood T cell repertoires in COVID-19. The repertoire was sequenced with immunoSEQ multiplex PCR; TCRdb's copy has only in-frame clones and lacks some. The top ten hold 4.5% to 5% of the sample, which has roughly 200,000 clones, roughly 80% seen once. Material: PBMCs or T cells enriched from blood (not recorded which). All receptors derive from a woman aged 45-65 years who had been exposed to COVID-19.

The rearrangement links TRBV7-2 to TRBJ2-5; 11 bases align to TRBD2. Germline loops: CDR1 SGHTA, CDR2 FQGNSA. The length of the CDR3 is 16 residues. Trimming removed 5 bases from V and 4 bases from J; junction bases left unmatched: 9. The CDR3 nucleotides are TGTGCCAGCAGCCGGGACACTAGCGGGGGAGCAGAGACCCAGTACTTC. It encodes CASSRDTSGGAETQYF.

The chain is built from TRBV28 and TRBJ1-5, with D hard to call. The CDR3 runs 15 residues. V lost 3 bases, J lost 2 bases, and 11 bases lay in between. Germline loops: CDR1 MDHEN, CDR2 SYDVKM. Here the CDR3 DNA reads TGTGCCAGCAGTTTTCAGGTGAGAGGCAATCAGCCCCAGCATTTT. As protein: CASSFQVRGNQPQHF.

The CDR3 coding sequence is TGTGCCAGCGCCCCGCAGGGGGCAAAACTGTTTTTT. This sequence encodes CASAPQGAKLFF. The chain links TRBV12-3 or TRBV12-4 to TRBJ1-4; TRBD1 matches at 8 bases. The V and J ends lost 8 bases and 10 bases, in that order; junction bases with no gene match: 6. The CDR3 covers 12 residues.

This clone was seen only once. The CDR3 DNA follows: TGCGCCAGCAGCCTCCCCATCTTGGGGGGGGCGTTTGATGAAAAACTGTTTTTT. Translated, it gives CASSLPILGGAFDEKLFF. This chain uses TRBV5-1 with TRBJ1-4; tentative D call: TRBD1 (6 bases). The CDR3 is 18 residues long. Trimming stripped 4 bases from V and 6 bases from J, with 25 bases between. Germline values: CDR1 SGHRS, CDR2 YFSETQ.

The sample holds one count of this clone. V usage is TRBV7-9 and J usage is TRBJ1-4, with TRBD1 matching 8 bases. V gave up 1 base and J gave up 6 bases; unmatched junction bases: 4. This CDR3 has 15 residues. Germline V gives CDR1 SEHNR, CDR2 FQNEAQ (reference sequence). The CDR3 nucleotides read TGTGCCAGCAGCTTAGGGACAGGGTCCTATGAAAAACTGTTTTTT. Its translation is CASSLGTGSYEKLFF.

This sequence joins TRBV28 and TRBJ1-4; possibly TRBD1 for D (5 bases). The V end was cut by 2 bases, the J end by 4 bases, with 8 bases between. The CDR3 contains 14 residues. The germline V gene encodes CDR1 MDHEN and CDR2 SYDVKM. CDR3 DNA: TGTGCCAGCAGTTTAGACAGTTATAATGAAAAACTGTTTTTT. Amino acid sequence: CASSLDSYNEKLFF.

The V and J genes are TRBV10-3 and TRBJ2-2; 9 positions agree with TRBD1. J lost 7 bases, V lost 5 bases, and 5 bases had no gene match. The CDR3 consists of 14 residues. CDR1 and CDR2 (germline): ENHRY, SYGVKD. In DNA form, the CDR3 reads TGTGCCATCAGTCGGGACAGGGAAGGCGGGGAGCTGTTTTTT. It yields the protein CAISRDREGGELFF.

This clone was observed a handful of times. This chain uses TRBV19 with TRBJ1-6; the D gene is possibly TRBD1 (5 bases). The germline V and J ends were trimmed by 4 bases and 10 bases, with 14 bases remaining between them. Germline V gives CDR1 LNHDA, CDR2 SQIVND (reference sequence). CDR3 length equals 14 residues. The chain's CDR3 is CASSTTWGESPLHF. The CDR3 DNA follows: TGTGCCAGTAGTACGACCTGGGGGGAGTCACCCCTCCACTTT.

This chain connects TRBV9 to TRBJ2-1, with 8 bases matching TRBD2. This CDR3 has 15 residues. The germline CDR1 and CDR2 sequences are SGDLS and YYNGEE. V lost 0 bases and J lost 7; bases outside the gene matches: 6. CDR3: CASSVGPGGPNEQFF. Here the CDR3 DNA reads TGTGCCAGCAGCGTAGGTCCGGGGGGGCCAAATGAGCAGTTCTTC.

Here the CDR3 DNA reads TGTGCCAGCAGCTTGGAGGGACTAGTAAAAGAGACCCAGTACTTC. Amino acid sequence: CASSLEGLVKETQYF. V usage is TRBV5-8 and J usage is TRBJ2-5; TRBD2 matches 8 bases. With 0 bases clipped from V and 3 bases from J, the junction kept 4 bases outside the gene matches. This CDR3 contains 15 residues. CDR1 SGHTS and CDR2 YDEGEE come from the germline V gene.

The V and J genes are TRBV23-1 and TRBJ1-3, with D perhaps matching TRBD1 (5 bases). TRBV23-1 is labeled an ORF, and its function is uncertain. The CDR3 loop spans 21 amino acids. Trimming cost V 4 bases and J 0 bases, with 28 bases left between them. The CDR3 DNA reads as TGCGCCAGCAGTCGGGAGGGGAGCGGGTCCAATCCAAACTACTCTGGAAACACCATATATTTT. Protein product: CASSREGSGSNPNYSGNTIYF.

V gene TRBV12-3 or TRBV12-4 combines with J gene TRBJ1-1, with 7 nucleotides matching TRBD1. J gave up 7 bases and V 6 bases, and 8 bases lay outside the gene matches. This CDR3 comprises 13 residues. CDR3 amino acids: CASRWDSNYEAFF. In DNA form, the CDR3 reads TGTGCCAGCAGATGGGACAGTAACTATGAAGCTTTCTTT.

V is TRBV10-2 and J is TRBJ1-5, with D perhaps TRBD1 (5 bases). The CDR3 covers 14 residues. V lost 4 bases to trimming and J lost 2 bases, with 9 bases between them. From germline, CDR1 is WSHSY and CDR2 SAAADI. This CDR3 reads CASSVGGGNQPQHF. The CDR3 DNA follows: TGCGCCAGCAGTGTGGGGGGGGGCAATCAGCCCCAGCATTTT.

This clone showed up just a few times. V usage is TRBV23-1 and J usage is TRBJ1-1; no clear D. TRBV23-1 is assigned to the ORF class and has an uncertain function. The CDR3 runs 11 residues. Trimming stripped 2 bases from V and 6 bases from J, with 4 bases between. The CDR3 DNA sequence: TGCGCCAGCAGTCAAATAGCTGAAGCTTTCTTT. Its translation: CASSQIAEAFF.